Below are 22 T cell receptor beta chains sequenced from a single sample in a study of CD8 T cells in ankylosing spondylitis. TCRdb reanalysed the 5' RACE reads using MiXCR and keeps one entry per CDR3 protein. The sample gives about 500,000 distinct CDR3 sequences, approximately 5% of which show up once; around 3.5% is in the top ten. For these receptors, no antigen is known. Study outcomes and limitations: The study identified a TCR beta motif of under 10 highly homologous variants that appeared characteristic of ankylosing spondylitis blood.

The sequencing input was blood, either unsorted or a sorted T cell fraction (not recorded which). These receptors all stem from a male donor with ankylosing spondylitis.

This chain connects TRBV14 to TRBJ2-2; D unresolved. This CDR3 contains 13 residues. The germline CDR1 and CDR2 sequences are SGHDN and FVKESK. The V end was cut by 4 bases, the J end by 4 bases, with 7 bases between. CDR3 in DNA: TGTGCCAGCAGCCCCTTCAGCACCGGGGAGCTGTTTTTT. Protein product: CASSPFSTGELFF.

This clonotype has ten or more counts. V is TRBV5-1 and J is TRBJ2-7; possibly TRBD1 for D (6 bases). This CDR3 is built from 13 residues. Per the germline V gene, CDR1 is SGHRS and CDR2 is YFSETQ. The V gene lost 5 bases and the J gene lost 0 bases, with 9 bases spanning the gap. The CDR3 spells CASRWDTSYEQYF. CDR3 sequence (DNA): TGCGCCAGCAGATGGGACACCTCCTACGAGCAGTACTTC.

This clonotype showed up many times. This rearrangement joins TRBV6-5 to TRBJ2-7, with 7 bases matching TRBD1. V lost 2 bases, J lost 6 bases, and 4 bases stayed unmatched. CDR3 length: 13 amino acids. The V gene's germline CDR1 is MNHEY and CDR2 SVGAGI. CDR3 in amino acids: CASSYRTGGEQYF. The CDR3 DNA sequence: TGTGCCAGCAGTTACCGGACAGGAGGCGAGCAGTACTTC.

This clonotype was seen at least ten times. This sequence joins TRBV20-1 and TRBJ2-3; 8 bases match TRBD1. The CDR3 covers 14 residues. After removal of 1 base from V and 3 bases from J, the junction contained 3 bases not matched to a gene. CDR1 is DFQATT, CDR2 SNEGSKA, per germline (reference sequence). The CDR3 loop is CSARVDRVTDTQYF. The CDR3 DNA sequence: TGCAGTGCTAGAGTGGACAGGGTGACAGATACGCAGTATTTT.

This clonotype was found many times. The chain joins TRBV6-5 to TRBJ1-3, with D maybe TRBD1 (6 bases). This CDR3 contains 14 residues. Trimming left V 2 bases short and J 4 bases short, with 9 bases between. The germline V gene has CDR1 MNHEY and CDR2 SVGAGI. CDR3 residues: CASSYRQDGNTIYF. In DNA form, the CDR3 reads TGTGCCAGCAGTTACCGACAGGACGGAAACACCATATATTTT.

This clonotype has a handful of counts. CDR3 loop: CSVVLLAGTYNEQFF. CDR3 nucleotide sequence: TGCAGCGTTGTCCTACTAGCGGGAACCTACAATGAGCAGTTCTTC. The gene calls are TRBV29-1 and TRBJ2-1; 10 positions agree with TRBD2. This CDR3 is built from 15 residues. V lost 4 bases and J lost 2; bases outside the gene matches: 5. The germline CDR1 and CDR2 sequences are SQVTM and ANQGSEA.

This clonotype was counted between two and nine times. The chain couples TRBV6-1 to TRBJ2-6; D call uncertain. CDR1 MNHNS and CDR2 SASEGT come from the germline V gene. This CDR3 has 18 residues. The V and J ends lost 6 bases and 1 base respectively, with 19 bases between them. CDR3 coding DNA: TGTGCCAGCAGCCAAAGCCGGGCCCAACCATCTGGGGCCAACGTCCTGACTTTC. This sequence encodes CASSQSRAQPSGANVLTF.

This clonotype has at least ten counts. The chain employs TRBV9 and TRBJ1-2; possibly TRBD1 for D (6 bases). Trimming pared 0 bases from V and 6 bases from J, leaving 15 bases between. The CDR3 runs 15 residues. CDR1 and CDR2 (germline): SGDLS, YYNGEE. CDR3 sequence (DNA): TGTGCCAGCAGCGTAGTCCAACAGGGAAAGGATGGCTACACCTTC. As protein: CASSVVQQGKDGYTF.

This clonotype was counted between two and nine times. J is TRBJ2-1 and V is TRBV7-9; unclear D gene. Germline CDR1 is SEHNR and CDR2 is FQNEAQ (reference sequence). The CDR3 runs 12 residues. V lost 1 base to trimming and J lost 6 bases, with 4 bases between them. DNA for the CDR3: TGTGCCAGCAGCTTAGTTACCAATGAGCAGTTCTTC. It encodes CASSLVTNEQFF.

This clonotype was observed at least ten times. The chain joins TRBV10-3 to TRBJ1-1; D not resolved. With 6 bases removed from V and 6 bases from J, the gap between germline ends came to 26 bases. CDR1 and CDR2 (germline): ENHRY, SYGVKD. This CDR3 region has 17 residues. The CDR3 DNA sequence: TGTGCCATCAGCCAAAACTACCTCGATGTCTCGCCTGCTGAAGCTTTCTTT. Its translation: CAISQNYLDVSPAEAFF.

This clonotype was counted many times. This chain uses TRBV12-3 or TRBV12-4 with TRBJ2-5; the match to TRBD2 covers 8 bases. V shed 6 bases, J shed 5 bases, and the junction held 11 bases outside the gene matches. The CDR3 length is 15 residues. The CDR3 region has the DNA TGTGCCAGCAGCACAACAGCGGGAGCAGGGGAGACCCAGTACTTC. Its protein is CASSTTAGAGETQYF.

CDR3 loop: CASSLTGARNIQYF. The CDR3, as DNA: TGTGCCAGCAGCTTGACGGGCGCGCGGAACATTCAGTACTTC. The chain carries TRBV11-2 and TRBJ2-4; D gene unclear. The ends were cut back, 3 bases at V and 7 bases at J, with 13 bases in the middle. This CDR3 spans 14 amino acids. Germline V lookup: CDR1 SGHAT, CDR2 FQNNGV.

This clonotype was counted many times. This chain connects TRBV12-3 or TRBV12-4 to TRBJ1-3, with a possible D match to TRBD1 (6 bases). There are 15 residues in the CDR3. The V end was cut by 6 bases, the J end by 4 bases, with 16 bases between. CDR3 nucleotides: TGTGCCAGCAGCGTCGGGGGGGCGCGAGGAAACACCATATATTTT. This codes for CASSVGGARGNTIYF.

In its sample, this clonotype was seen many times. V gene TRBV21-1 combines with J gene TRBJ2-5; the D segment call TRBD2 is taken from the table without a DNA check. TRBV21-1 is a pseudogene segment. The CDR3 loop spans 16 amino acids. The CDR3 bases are TGTGCCAGCAGCACCGTAACTAGCGGGAGCCCTGAGACCCAGTACTTC. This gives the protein CASSTVTSGSPETQYF.

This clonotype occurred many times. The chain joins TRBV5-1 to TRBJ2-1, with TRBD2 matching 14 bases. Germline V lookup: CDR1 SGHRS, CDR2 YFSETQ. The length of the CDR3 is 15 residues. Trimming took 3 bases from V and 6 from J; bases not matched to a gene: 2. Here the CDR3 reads CASSSGTSGSNEQFF. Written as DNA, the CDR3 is TGCGCCAGCAGCTCGGGGACTAGCGGGAGCAATGAGCAGTTCTTC.

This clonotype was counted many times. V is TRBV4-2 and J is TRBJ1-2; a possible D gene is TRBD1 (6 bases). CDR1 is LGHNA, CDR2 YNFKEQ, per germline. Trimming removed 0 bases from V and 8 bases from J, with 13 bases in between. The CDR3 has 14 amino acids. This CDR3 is CASSQDPQGSGYTF. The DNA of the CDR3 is TGTGCCAGCAGCCAAGATCCCCAGGGGTCGGGCTACACCTTC.

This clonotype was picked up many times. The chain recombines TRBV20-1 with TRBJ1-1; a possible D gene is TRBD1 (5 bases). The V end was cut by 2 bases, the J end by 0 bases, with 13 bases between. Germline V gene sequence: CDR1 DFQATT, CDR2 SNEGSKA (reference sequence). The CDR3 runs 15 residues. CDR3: CSARRRDLMNTEAFF. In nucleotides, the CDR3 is TGCAGTGCTAGACGGCGGGACTTAATGAACACTGAAGCTTTCTTT.

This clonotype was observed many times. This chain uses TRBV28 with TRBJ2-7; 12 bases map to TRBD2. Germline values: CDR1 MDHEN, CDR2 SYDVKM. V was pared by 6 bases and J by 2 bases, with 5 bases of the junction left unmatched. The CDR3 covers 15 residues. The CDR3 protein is CASRPGLAGTYEQYF. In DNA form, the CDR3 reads TGTGCCAGCAGGCCCGGACTAGCGGGAACCTACGAGCAGTACTTC.

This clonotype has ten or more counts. For the CDR3, the DNA is TGTGCCAGCAGCCCCCGTTTCGCACTCACCGGGGAGCTGTTTTTT. Its translation: CASSPRFALTGELFF. This chain joins TRBV11-1 and TRBJ2-2; no firm D call. The V and J ends lost 5 bases and 4 bases respectively, with 14 bases between them. CDR1 is SGHAT and CDR2 is FQDESV in the germline V gene (reference sequence). CDR3 length equals 15 residues.

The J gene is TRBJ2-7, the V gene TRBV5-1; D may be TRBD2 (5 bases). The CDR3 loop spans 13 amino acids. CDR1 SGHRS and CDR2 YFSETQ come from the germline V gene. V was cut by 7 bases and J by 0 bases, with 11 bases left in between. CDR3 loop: CASRSGSSYEQYF. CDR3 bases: TGCGCCAGCCGATCGGGAAGCTCCTACGAGCAGTACTTC. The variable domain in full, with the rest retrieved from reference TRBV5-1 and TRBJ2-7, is KAGVTQTPRYLIKTRGQQVTLSCSPISGHRSVSWYQQTPGQGLQFLFEYFSETQRNKGNFPGRFSGRQFSNSRSEMNVSTLELGDSALYLCASRSGSSYEQYFGPGTRLTVT.

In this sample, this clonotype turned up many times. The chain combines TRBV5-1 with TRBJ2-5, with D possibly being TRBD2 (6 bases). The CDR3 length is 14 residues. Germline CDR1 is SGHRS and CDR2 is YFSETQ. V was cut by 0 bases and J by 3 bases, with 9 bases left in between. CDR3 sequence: CASSLGPGEETQYF. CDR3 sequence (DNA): TGCGCCAGCAGCTTGGGACCGGGAGAAGAGACCCAGTACTTC.

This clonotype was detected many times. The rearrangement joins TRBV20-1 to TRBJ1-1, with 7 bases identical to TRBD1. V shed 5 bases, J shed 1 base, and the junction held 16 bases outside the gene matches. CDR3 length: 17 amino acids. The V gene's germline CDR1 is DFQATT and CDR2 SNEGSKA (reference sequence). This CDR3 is CSALTPNRDRGNTEAFF. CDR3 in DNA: TGCAGTGCTCTCACTCCAAACCGGGACAGAGGGAACACTGAAGCTTTCTTT.